These 17 T cell receptor beta chains were all obtained from the same sample, sequenced in a study of vaccination and CD4 T cells after COVID-19. Antigen specificity for these receptors is unknown. Sequenced with the Oncomine TCR Beta short-read assay was DNA taken from cultured CD4+ T cells. TCRdb recomputed calls from the PCR reads with MiXCR, one row per CDR3 protein. The repertoire holds about 15,000 distinct CDR3 sequences, with 40% to 45% as singletons. Treatment given: approximately nine-day PBMC culture with coronavirus spike peptide pools or control peptides (ViraFEST assay). The sequencing sample was made of cultured CD4+ T cells from blood. Source of these receptors: a human donor with COVID-19.

This clonotype was found a few times. The chain uses TRBV11-3 and TRBJ1-1; no clear D gene. In germline, CDR1 is SGHNT, CDR2 YENEEA. The length of the CDR3 is 14 residues. V lost 2 bases and J lost 4, with 11 bases in between. The CDR3 loop is CASSLSRGGTEAFF. The CDR3 DNA reads as TGTGCCAGCAGCTTAAGTCGGGGAGGCACTGAAGCTTTCTTT.

The chain carries TRBV5-4 and TRBJ1-1; perhaps TRBD1 as D (5 bases). The V end was cut by 7 bases, the J end by 1 base, with 17 bases between. Germline-derived CDR1 and CDR2 are SGHNT and YYREEE (reference sequence). The CDR3 runs 15 residues. CDR3 loop: CASGKNDRANTEAFF. The CDR3 DNA sequence: TGTGCCAGCGGCAAGAACGACAGAGCGAACACTGAAGCTTTCTTT.

The V call is TRBV6-1, the J call TRBJ1-1; D not resolved. Trimming cost V 5 bases and J 3 bases, with 7 bases left between them. In germline, CDR1 is MNHNS, CDR2 SASEGT. The CDR3 length is 12 residues. The CDR3 bases are TGTGCCAGCAGTAGAGGTGACACTGAAGCTTTCTTT. It translates to CASSRGDTEAFF.

The chain is built from TRBV6-5 and TRBJ1-2; 9 positions match TRBD1. Trimming at V came to 1 base and at J to 8 bases, leaving 8 bases not matched to a gene. Germline values: CDR1 MNHEY, CDR2 SVGAGI. CDR3 length: 15 residues. CDR3 in DNA: TGTGCCAGCAGTTACTTCAGGGACAGGGAGAAAGGCTACACCTTC. Amino acids: CASSYFRDREKGYTF.

V usage is TRBV7-9 and J usage is TRBJ1-4; TRBD1 aligns across 10 bases. Germline CDR1 reads SEHNR; CDR2 reads FQNEAQ (reference sequence). V trimming: 5 bases; J trimming: 8 bases; junction bases outside the gene matches: 5. The CDR3 runs to 14 residues. In nucleotides, the CDR3 is TGTGCCAGCAGCCAGGGACAGGGGAACGAAAAACTGTTTTTT. Translating gives CASSQGQGNEKLFF.

The V call is TRBV28, the J call TRBJ1-5; 9 nucleotides match TRBD1. Germline CDR1 and CDR2: MDHEN and SYDVKM. This CDR3 is 15 amino acids long. Unmatched junction bases numbered 5, after V lost 4 bases and J lost 4 bases. The CDR3 DNA reads as TGTGCCAGCAGTTCCCCGGGACAGGGAAATCAGCCCCAGCATTTT. This gives the protein CASSSPGQGNQPQHF.

Only a few counts were recorded for this clonotype. The chain carries TRBV25-1 and TRBJ1-2; unclear D gene. CDR1 and CDR2 (germline): MGHDK, SYGVNS. V lost 6 bases and J 7 bases, leaving 9 bases between the germline ends. The CDR3 is 11 amino acids. CDR3 sequence: CASSNVFGYTF. As DNA, the CDR3 is TGTGCCAGCAGCAACGTTTTTGGCTACACCTTC.

This rearrangement joins TRBV19 to TRBJ1-2; weak D call: TRBD1 (6 bases). CDR3 length equals 13 residues. The V end lost 7 bases, the J end lost 4 bases, and 13 bases lay between the germline ends. Looked up from germline, CDR1 is LNHDA and CDR2 is SQIVND (reference sequence). CDR3 residues: CASTRGGPYGYTF. In DNA form, the CDR3 reads TGTGCCAGTACCCGCGGGGGGCCCTATGGCTACACCTTC.

The chain recombines TRBV5-4 with TRBJ1-1, with D unclear. Deletions cut 7 bases from V and 0 bases from J, with 10 bases between. CDR1 SGHNT and CDR2 YYREEE come from the germline V gene (reference sequence). The CDR3 has 13 amino acids. In DNA, the CDR3 is TGTGCCAGCCGCAGCCAACTGAACACTGAAGCTTTCTTT. Its protein is CASRSQLNTEAFF.

This clonotype has a handful of counts. CDR3 residues: CATSMERVHYTF. CDR3 sequence (DNA): TGTGCCACCAGCATGGAGAGGGTACACTACACCTTC. This chain uses TRBV15 with TRBJ1-2; D not resolved. In germline, CDR1 is LNHNV, CDR2 YYDKDF (reference sequence). Trimming cost V 4 bases and J 10 bases, with 13 bases left between them. CDR3 length equals 12 residues. Looking up the rest from reference TRBV15 and TRBJ1-2 gives the full variable domain: DAMVIQNPRYQVTQFGKPVTLSCSQTLNHNVMYWYQQKSSQAPKLLFHYYDKDFNNEADTPDNFQSRRPNTSFCFLDIRSPGLGDTAMYLCATSMERVHYTFGSGTRLTVV.

This clonotype was observed a few times. The CDR3 reads CSVRGLAGGISYNEQFF. The CDR3 bases are TGCAGTGTCAGGGGGCTAGCGGGGGGGATCTCCTACAATGAGCAGTTCTTC. The V gene is TRBV20-1, the J gene TRBJ2-1; 12 bases match TRBD2. The CDR3 has 17 residues. V trimming: 7 bases; J trimming: 0 bases; junction bases outside the gene matches: 10. Looked up from germline, CDR1 is DFQATT and CDR2 is SNEGSKA (reference sequence).

The J gene is TRBJ1-5, the V gene TRBV20-1; TRBD1 matches 8 bases. The CDR3 is 15 residues long. Germline assignment: CDR1 DFQATT and CDR2 SNEGSKA (reference sequence). Losses at the gene ends were 0 bases for V and 4 bases for J; bases not matched to a gene: 5. The CDR3 region is CSARDAGTGNQPQHF. As DNA, the CDR3 is TGCAGTGCTAGAGATGCCGGGACAGGAAATCAGCCCCAGCATTTT.

The J gene is TRBJ1-2, the V gene TRBV18; 12 bases align to TRBD1. The CDR3 extends over 18 amino acids. Germline V gene sequence: CDR1 KGHSH, CDR2 LQKENI. J gave up 5 bases and V 3 bases, and 13 bases lay outside the gene matches. CDR3: CASSPPTGTGGFEYGYTF. The CDR3 coding sequence is TGTGCCAGCTCACCGCCGACCGGGACAGGGGGCTTCGAATATGGCTACACCTTC.

This clonotype occurred a few times. The rearrangement joins TRBV5-6 to TRBJ1-6; D gene ambiguous. Germline V CDR1 and CDR2: SGHDT, YYEEEE. The CDR3 length is 14 residues. The V and J ends lost 2 bases and 6 bases respectively, with 9 bases between them. CDR3 in amino acids: CASSLGRSNSPLHF. The CDR3 bases are TGTGCCAGCAGCTTAGGAAGGAGTAATTCACCCCTCCACTTT.

The chain employs TRBV4-1 and TRBJ1-1; D unclear. With 3 bases removed from V and 8 bases from J, the gap between germline ends came to 13 bases. The germline gives CDR1 MGHRA, CDR2 YSYEKL. The CDR3 sequence is 13 residues long. The CDR3 nucleotides are TGCGCCAGCAGCCATGCCGGCGGTCCCGAAGCTTTCTTT. Protein: CASSHAGGPEAFF.

This clonotype occurred a few times. The chain employs TRBV24-1 and TRBJ1-1; D not certain. There are 12 residues in the CDR3. Germline V gene lookup returns CDR1 KGHDR and CDR2 SFDVKD. Trimming took 4 bases from V and 3 from J, leaving 5 bases between them. The CDR3 DNA sequence: TGTGCCACCAGTGACACACACACTGAAGCTTTCTTT. The encoded protein is CATSDTHTEAFF.

V and J are TRBV20-1 and TRBJ2-7, with D possibly being TRBD1 (5 bases). Germline values: CDR1 DFQATT, CDR2 SNEGSKA (reference sequence). The CDR3 loop spans 12 amino acids. Trimming took off 3 bases at V and 4 bases at J, with 10 bases between the two ends. The CDR3 reads CSASPDRYEQYF. The DNA for the CDR3 is TGCAGTGCTAGTCCTGACAGATACGAGCAGTACTTC.